One TCR beta chain is described in this entry. The antigen is unknown. The PCR used 60 Vbeta and 13 Jbeta primers. Repertoires were generated with immunoSEQ multiplex PCR, while TCRdb's copy carries only in-frame clones and drops some. The sample includes some 150,000 clones, over 80% seen only once; the top ten take under 3%. These data belong to a study of cytomegalovirus exposure and HLA in healthy donors. Notes on the study in general: The productive fraction for most TCR beta V segments was about 90% or about 30% in an earlier analysis. Beyond CMV serostatus, there was no information to go on about immune exposure. Follow-up analysis seemed to connect common viral pathogens with several of the most significant clusters identified.

Germline V gene lookup returns CDR1 SGDLS and CDR2 YYNGEE. Unmatched junction bases numbered 4, after V lost 4 bases and J lost 1 base. The CDR3 has 15 amino acids. Sequenced material: PBMCs. This TCR was recovered from a woman aged 25-40 years in good health and CMV-seronegative. V is TRBV9 and J is TRBJ2-5, with 10 bases identical to TRBD1. The CDR3 region is CASSFRDRGQETQYF. The CDR3, as DNA: TGTGCCAGCAGCTTCCGGGACAGGGGCCAAGAGACCCAGTACTTC. Full variable domain (missing parts from reference TRBV9 and TRBJ2-5): DSGVTQTPKHLITATGQRVTLRCSPRSGDLSVYWYQQSLDQGLQFLIQYYNGEERAKGNILERFSAQQFPDLHSELNLSSLELGDSALYFCASSFRDRGQETQYFGPGTRLLVL.